This paragraph covers one T cell receptor (beta chain) sequence. Looked up from germline, CDR1 is SQVTM and CDR2 is ANQGSEA. V shed 6 bases, J shed 4 bases, and the junction held 12 bases outside the gene matches. The CDR3 spans 16 residues. The sample comes from a study of OX40 agonist ivuxolimab in advanced cancers. The overall study: The patients' treatment was ivuxolimab, an agonistic anti-OX40 (CD134) antibody. Approximately 41% of patients had received prior checkpoint inhibitor therapy. Partial responses were seen in three patients, one with hepatocellular carcinoma and two with cutaneous melanoma.

Profiled with immunoSEQ multiplex PCR; TCRdb holds only in-frame clones, not every one. The sample records approximately 69,000 clones, 70% to 90% being singletons. Anyone with autoimmune disease history or systemic immunosuppression was excluded. The origin of this receptor is an adult with an advanced solid tumor such as melanoma, head and neck, liver or kidney cancer. Specimen: CD4+ or CD8+ T cells sorted from blood, collected in a trial of the OX40 agonist ivuxolimab. This sequence joins TRBV29-1 and TRBJ2-1, with 10 bases aligning to TRBD2. CDR3 sequence: CSVRGWTSGVYNEQFF. CDR3 nucleotides: TGCAGCGTCCGCGGATGGACTAGCGGAGTTTACAATGAGCAGTTCTTC.